The 4 T cell receptor beta chains below all came from one sample that was sequenced in a study of T cell responses to AZD1222 COVID-19 vaccine. Measured with immunoSEQ multiplex PCR; TCRdb has only the in-frame clones, and not every one. This sample has approximately 180,000 clones, with roughly 89% found just once. Specimen: peripheral blood, collected on day 0 of AZD1222 vaccination. The receptors stem from an adult in good health.

The chain employs TRBV29-1 and TRBJ2-4, with D tentatively TRBD2 (5 bases). This CDR3 has 12 residues. CDR1 is SQVTM, CDR2 ANQGSEA, per germline. Between the trimmed V and J ends, which lost 1 base and 8 bases, there was a span of 9 bases. The CDR3 loop is CSVEGGWDIQYF. DNA for the CDR3: TGCAGCGTTGAAGGAGGGTGGGACATTCAGTACTTC.

J is TRBJ1-1 and V is TRBV28, with D hard to call. This CDR3 is 12 amino acids long. CDR1 is MDHEN and CDR2 is SYDVKM in the germline V gene. V was shortened by 8 bases and J by 0 bases, with 7 bases between the two germline ends. The DNA of the CDR3 is TGTGCCAGCGGCAGTCTGAACACTGAAGCTTTCTTT. Residues: CASGSLNTEAFF.

The J gene is TRBJ1-2, the V gene TRBV29-1; possible D gene TRBD1, 6 bases. The CDR3 consists of 11 residues. Per the germline V gene, CDR1 is SQVTM and CDR2 is ANQGSEA. The CDR3 DNA sequence: TGCATCGTCCTTATAGGGGGTGGCTACACCTTC. This codes for CIVLIGGGYTF.

This rearrangement joins TRBV18 to TRBJ2-3; no clear D gene. The length of the CDR3 is 17 residues. From germline, CDR1 is KGHSH and CDR2 LQKENI. The ends were cut back, 2 bases at V and 0 bases at J, with 15 bases in the middle. The CDR3: CASSPSRRQTSTDTQYF. Here the CDR3 DNA reads TGTGCCAGCTCACCAAGCAGGCGACAAACTAGCACAGATACGCAGTATTTT. Combining the CDR3 with reference TRBV18 and TRBJ2-3 gives the whole variable domain NAGVMQNPRHLVRRRGQEARLRCSPMKGHSHVYWYRQLPEEGLKFMVYLQKENIIDESGMPKERFSAEFPKEGPSILRIQQVVRGDSAAYFCASSPSRRQTSTDTQYFGPGTRLTVL.